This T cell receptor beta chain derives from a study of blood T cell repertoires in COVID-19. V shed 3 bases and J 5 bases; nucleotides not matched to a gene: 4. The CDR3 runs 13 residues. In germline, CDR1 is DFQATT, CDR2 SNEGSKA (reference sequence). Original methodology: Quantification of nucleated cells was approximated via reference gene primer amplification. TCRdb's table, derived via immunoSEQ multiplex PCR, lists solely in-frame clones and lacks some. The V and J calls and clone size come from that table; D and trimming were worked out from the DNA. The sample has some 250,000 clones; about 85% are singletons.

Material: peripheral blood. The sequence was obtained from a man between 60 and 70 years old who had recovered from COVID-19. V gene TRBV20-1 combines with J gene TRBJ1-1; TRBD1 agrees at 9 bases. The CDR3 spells CSASGGQGTEAFF. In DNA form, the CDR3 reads TGCAGTGCTAGTGGGGGACAGGGAACTGAAGCTTTCTTT.